This T cell receptor beta chain was sequenced during a study of CD8 T cells in Susac syndrome (dated by TCRdb to about 2019). Notes on the research overall: Of the Susac syndrome patients who were sequenced, eight or nine were in clinical remission while about 6 had clinically active disease. Clonality of the CD8+ T cell repertoire was compared between roughly eleven healthy donors, some 14 Susac syndrome patients and 15 or so multiple sclerosis patients. Susac syndrome patients were therapy-naive, on corticosteroids (some also receiving IVIg), or on IVIg alone at blood withdrawal. Whether CD8+ T cell activation and differentiation in Susac syndrome was antigen driven was tested using repertoire sequencing. General study outcomes and caveats: Over 15 and five Susac-specific public clones were found in the total CD8+ and CD8+ TEMRA repertoires, respectively. The number of individuals in the TCR sequencing and HLA analysis was acknowledged as relatively small. Susac syndrome CD8+ repertoires showed clonal expansion, highest in CD8+ TEMRA cells and greater in clinically active than remitting patients.

RNA was extracted using the RNeasy kit, and roughly 0.45 to 1 microgram was reverse transcribed with random hexamers. TCR beta CDR3 regions were amplified with the immunoSEQ multiplex PCR assay covering 54 Vbeta and 13 Jbeta segments. PCR amplification bias was corrected using a synthetic template baseline for primer optimization and computational correction. The paper's processing steps were these. Reads were assigned to V, D and J genes according to IMGT and analyzed in immunoSEQ Analyzer, with only productive sequences retained. Clonality was computed as one minus Shannon entropy normalized by log2 of the number of productive unique sequences. For each patient and control, public and private clones were evaluated among the 100 most prevalent clones. A clone was defined as Susac-specific if it was absent from the healthy and MS cohorts, from some 1,100 published viral clones and from other ImmuneACCESS disease sequences. Through fastp at Q25 and MiXCR, TCRdb rebuilt clones from the public reads, retaining in-frame beta chains. For every CDR3 protein sequence, its rows merge into one entry that carries the most common genes and DNA. The V and J calls shown here were made by TCRdb, not taken from the authors' results. For this sample the table gives some 120,000 distinct CDR3 sequences, of which around 96% were detected only once. Together, the top ten hold approximately 0.2% of the sample.

Remarks on this clonotype: Its antigen has not been determined. It has no much larger one-base neighbor in the sample; base qualities were not kept.

Peripheral blood CD8+ and CD4+ T cells from healthy donors, Susac syndrome patients and multiple sclerosis patients were profiled by high-throughput TCR beta sequencing. The Susac syndrome patients fulfilled recently defined diagnostic criteria for either definite or probable disease. Bulk CD8+ and CD4+ T cells were purified by magnetic negative isolation, while CD8+ TEMRA cells were enriched using FACS. Blood was drawn into EDTA tubes, processed within 24 hours, and PBMCs were isolated by density gradient centrifugation. PBMCs intended for TCR sequencing were cryopreserved in liquid nitrogen and were subsequently thawed in a 37 degrees C water bath. The sorted or isolated CD4+, CD8+ and CD8+ TEMRA cells had a purity of 90% or higher. The CDR3 goes from the cysteine to the phenylalanine over 13 residues. Just the 39-base CDR3 DNA is kept, in frame starting at base 1. CDR1 LGHDT and CDR2 YNNKEL were looked up in the germline V gene (reference sequence). V and J lose 5 bases and 9 bases, and a span of 16 bases separates them.

The chain couples TRBV3-1 to TRBJ1-2; no D gene call is confident. Input material: CD8+ T cells from PBMCs. This sequence was found in a human donor with Susac syndrome. The CDR3 corresponds to CASSSDGPASYTF. The nucleotides are TGTGCCAGCAGCTCCGACGGACCCGCGAGCTACACCTTC.